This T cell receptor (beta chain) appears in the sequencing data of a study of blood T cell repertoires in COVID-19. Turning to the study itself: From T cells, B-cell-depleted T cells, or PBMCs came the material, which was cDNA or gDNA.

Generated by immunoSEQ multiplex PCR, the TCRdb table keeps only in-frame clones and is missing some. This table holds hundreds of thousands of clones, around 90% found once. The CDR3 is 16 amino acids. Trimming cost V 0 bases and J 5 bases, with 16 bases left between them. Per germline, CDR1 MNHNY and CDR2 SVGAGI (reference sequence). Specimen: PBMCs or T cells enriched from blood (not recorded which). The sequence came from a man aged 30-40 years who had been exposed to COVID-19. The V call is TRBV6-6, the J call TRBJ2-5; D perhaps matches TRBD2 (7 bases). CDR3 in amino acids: CASSYSRTEGGETQYF. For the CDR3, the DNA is TGTGCCAGCAGTTACTCCAGGACGGAGGGGGGGGAGACCCAGTACTTC.